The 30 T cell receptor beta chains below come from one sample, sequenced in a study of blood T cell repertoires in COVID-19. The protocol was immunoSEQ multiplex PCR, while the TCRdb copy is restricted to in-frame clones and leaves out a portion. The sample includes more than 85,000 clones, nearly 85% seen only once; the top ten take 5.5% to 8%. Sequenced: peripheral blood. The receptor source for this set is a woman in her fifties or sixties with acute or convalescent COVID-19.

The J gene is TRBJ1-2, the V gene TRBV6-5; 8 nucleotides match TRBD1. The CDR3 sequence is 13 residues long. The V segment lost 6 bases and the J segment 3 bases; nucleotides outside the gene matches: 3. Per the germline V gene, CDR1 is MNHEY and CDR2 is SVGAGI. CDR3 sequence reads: CASSPTGDYGYTF. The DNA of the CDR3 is TGTGCCAGCAGCCCGACAGGGGACTATGGCTACACCTTC.

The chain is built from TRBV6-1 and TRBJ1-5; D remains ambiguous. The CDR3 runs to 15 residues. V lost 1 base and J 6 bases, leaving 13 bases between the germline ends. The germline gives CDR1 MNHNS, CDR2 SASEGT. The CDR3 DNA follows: TGTGCCAGCAGTGAAGGGCTAGGCTTGATTCAGCCCCAGCATTTT. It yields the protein CASSEGLGLIQPQHF.

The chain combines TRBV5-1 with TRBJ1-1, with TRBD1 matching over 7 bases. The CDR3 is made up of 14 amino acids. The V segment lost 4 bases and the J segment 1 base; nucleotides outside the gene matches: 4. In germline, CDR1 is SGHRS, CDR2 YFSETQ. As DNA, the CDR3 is TGCGCCAGCAGCCAGGGACAGTCGAACACTGAAGCTTTCTTT. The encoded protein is CASSQGQSNTEAFF.

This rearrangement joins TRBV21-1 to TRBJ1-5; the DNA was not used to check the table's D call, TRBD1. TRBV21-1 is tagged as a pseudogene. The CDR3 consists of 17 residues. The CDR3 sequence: CASSTTKKGLCNQPQHF. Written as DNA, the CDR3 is TGTGCCAGCAGCACCACCAAAAAGGGGTTGTGCAATCAGCCCCAGCATTTT.

As DNA, the CDR3 is TGTGCCAGCAAGATGTCGGGACAGAATAACTATGGCTACACCTTC. It specifies CASKMSGQNNYGYTF. The chain uses TRBV6-5 and TRBJ1-2, with TRBD1 matching 7 bases. This CDR3 contains 15 residues. Trimming at V came to 7 bases and at J to 1 base, leaving 9 bases not matched to a gene. Germline V lookup: CDR1 MNHEY, CDR2 SVGAGI.

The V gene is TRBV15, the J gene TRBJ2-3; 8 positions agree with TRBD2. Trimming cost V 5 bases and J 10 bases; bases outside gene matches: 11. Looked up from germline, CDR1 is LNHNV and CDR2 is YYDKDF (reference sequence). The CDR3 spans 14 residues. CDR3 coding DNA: TGTGCCACCAGCGCGGCGGGGGGCCAAGAACCGCAGTATTTT. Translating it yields CATSAAGGQEPQYF.

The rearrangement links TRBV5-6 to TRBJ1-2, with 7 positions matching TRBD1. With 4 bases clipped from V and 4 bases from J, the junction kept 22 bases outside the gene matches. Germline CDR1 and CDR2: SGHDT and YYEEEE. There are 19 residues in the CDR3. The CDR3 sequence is CASSLTGKGRQGPTYGYTF. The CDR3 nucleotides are TGTGCCAGCAGCCTCACGGGCAAAGGGAGACAGGGACCAACCTATGGCTACACCTTC.

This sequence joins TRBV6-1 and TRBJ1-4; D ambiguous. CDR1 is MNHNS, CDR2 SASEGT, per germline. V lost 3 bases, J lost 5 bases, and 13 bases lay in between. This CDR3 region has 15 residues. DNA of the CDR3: TGTGCCAGCAGTGACCCGCTTCAGGTCAATGAAAAACTGTTTTTT. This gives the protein CASSDPLQVNEKLFF.

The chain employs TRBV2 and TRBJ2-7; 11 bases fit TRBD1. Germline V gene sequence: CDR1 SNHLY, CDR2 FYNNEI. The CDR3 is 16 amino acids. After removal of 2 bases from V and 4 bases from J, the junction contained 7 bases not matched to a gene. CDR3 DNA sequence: TGTGCCAGCAGTGAAAGCGGGACAGGGGGACTATACGAGCAGTACTTC. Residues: CASSESGTGGLYEQYF.

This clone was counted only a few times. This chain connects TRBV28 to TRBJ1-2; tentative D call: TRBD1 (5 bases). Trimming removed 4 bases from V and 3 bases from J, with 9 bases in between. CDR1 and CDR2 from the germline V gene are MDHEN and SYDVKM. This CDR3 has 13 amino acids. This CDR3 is CASSYSGYYGYTF. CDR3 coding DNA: TGTGCCAGCAGTTATTCAGGGTACTATGGCTACACCTTC.

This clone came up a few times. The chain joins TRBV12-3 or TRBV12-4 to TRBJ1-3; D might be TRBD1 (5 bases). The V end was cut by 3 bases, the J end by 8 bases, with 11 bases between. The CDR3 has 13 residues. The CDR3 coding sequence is TGTGCCAGCAGTTTGGGCAGGGTTGACACCATATATTTT. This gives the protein CASSLGRVDTIYF.

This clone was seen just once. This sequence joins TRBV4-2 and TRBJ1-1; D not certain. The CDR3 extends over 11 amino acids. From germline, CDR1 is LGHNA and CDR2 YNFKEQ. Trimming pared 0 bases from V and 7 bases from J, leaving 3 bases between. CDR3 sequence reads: CASSQELEAFF. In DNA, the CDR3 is TGTGCCAGCAGCCAAGAACTTGAAGCTTTCTTT.

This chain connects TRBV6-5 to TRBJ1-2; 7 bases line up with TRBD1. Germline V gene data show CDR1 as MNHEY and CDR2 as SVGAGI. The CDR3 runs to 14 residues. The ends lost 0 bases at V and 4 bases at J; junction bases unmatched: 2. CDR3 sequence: CASSYSGQIYGYTF. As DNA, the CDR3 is TGTGCCAGCAGTTACTCGGGACAGATCTATGGCTACACCTTC.

For the CDR3, the DNA is TGTGCCATCAGTGAGTCGGGGGGGCAGCCCCAGCATTTT. Translation gives CAISESGGQPQHF. The rearrangement uses TRBV10-3 and TRBJ1-5, with D perhaps matching TRBD1 (5 bases). This CDR3 has 13 residues. Germline CDR1 is ENHRY and CDR2 is SYGVKD. V gave up 0 bases and J gave up 7 bases, with 7 bases separating them.

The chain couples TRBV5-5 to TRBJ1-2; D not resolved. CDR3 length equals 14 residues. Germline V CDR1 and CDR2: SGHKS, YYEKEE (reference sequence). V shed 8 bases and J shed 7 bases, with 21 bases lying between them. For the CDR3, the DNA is TGTGCCAGTAACCTCAATCTTCAGGATGGTGGCTACACCTTC. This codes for CASNLNLQDGGYTF.

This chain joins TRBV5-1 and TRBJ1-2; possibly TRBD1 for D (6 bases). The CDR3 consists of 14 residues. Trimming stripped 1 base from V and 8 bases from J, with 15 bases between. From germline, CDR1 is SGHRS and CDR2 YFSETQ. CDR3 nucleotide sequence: TGCGCCAGCAGCTTGAGTCCGGGACAATCCGGCTACACCTTC. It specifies CASSLSPGQSGYTF. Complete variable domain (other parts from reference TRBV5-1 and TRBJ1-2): KAGVTQTPRYLIKTRGQQVTLSCSPISGHRSVSWYQQTPGQGLQFLFEYFSETQRNKGNFPGRFSGRQFSNSRSEMNVSTLELGDSALYLCASSLSPGQSGYTFGSGTRLTVV.

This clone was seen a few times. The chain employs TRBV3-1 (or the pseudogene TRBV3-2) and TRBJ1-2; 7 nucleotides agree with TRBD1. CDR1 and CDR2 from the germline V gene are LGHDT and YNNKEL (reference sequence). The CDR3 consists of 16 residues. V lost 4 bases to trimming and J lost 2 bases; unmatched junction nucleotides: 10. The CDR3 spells CASSPTIGTDNYGYTF. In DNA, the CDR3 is TGTGCCAGCAGCCCGACGATCGGGACAGACAACTATGGCTACACCTTC.

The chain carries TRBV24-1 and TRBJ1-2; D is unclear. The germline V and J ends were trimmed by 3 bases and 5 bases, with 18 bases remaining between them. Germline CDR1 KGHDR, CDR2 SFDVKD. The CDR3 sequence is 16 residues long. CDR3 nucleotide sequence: TGTGCCACCAGTGATGTTAGCGCAGGATTCATATATGGCTACACCTTC. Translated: CATSDVSAGFIYGYTF.

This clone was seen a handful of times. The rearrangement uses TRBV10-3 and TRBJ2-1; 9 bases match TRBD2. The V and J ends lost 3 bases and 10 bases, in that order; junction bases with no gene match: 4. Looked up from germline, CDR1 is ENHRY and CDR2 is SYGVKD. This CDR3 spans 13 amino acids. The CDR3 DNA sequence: TGTGCCATCAGTGACAGCGGGGGGCGGGAGCAGTTCTTC. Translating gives CAISDSGGREQFF.

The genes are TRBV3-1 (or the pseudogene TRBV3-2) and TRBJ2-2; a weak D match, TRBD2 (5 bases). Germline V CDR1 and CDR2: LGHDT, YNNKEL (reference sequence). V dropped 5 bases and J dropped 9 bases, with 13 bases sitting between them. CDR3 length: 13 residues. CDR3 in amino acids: CASSSSEGRELFF. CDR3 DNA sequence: TGTGCCAGCAGCTCGTCCGAGGGTCGGGAGCTGTTTTTT.

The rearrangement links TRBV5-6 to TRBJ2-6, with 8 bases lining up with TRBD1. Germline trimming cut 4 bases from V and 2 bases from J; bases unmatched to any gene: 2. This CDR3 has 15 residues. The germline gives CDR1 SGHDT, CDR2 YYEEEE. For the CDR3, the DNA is TGTGCCAGCAGCCTGGGACAGGCTGGGGCCAACGTCCTGACTTTC. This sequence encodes CASSLGQAGANVLTF.

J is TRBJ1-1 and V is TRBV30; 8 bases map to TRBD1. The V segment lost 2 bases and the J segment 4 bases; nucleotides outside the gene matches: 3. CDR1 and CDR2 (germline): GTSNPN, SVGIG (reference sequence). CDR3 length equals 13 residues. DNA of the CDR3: TGTGCCTGGAGTCAACAGGGGGGCACTGAAGCTTTCTTT. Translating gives CAWSQQGGTEAFF.

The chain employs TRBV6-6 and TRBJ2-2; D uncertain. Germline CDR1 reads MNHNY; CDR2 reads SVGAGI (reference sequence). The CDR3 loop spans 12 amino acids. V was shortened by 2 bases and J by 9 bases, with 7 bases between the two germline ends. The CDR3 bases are TGTGCCAGCAGTTACGCAGATTGGGAGCTGTTTTTT. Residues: CASSYADWELFF.

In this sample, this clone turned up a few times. CDR3: CASLKAVNTEAFF. The CDR3 nucleotides read TGTGCCAGCCTCAAGGCGGTTAACACTGAAGCTTTCTTT. This rearrangement joins TRBV7-3 to TRBJ1-1, with no clear D. Germline V CDR1 and CDR2: SGHTA, FQGTGA. The CDR3 is 13 amino acids. The V gene lost 8 bases and the J gene lost 2 bases, with 12 bases spanning the gap.

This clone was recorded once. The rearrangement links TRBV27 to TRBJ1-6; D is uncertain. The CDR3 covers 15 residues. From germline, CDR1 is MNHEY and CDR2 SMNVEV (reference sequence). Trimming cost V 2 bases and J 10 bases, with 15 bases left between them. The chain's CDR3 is CASSLGDPFRSPLHF. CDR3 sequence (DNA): TGTGCCAGCAGTTTAGGAGACCCATTTCGCTCACCCCTCCACTTT.

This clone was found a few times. CDR3 bases: TGTGCCAGCAGCTCCGGACAGGGTTGGCCCTACAATGAGCAGTTCTTC. Its translation is CASSSGQGWPYNEQFF. The chain employs TRBV11-3 and TRBJ2-1; 8 bases are shared with TRBD1. CDR3 length equals 16 residues. Trimming at V came to 4 bases and at J to 2 bases, leaving 7 bases not matched to a gene. Germline V gives CDR1 SGHNT, CDR2 YENEEA.

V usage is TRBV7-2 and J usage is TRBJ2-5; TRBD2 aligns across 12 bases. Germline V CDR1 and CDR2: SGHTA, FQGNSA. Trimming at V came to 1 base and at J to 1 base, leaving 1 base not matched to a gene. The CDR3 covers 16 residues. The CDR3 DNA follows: TGTGCCAGCAGCTTAGGACTAGCGGGGGCCCAAGAGACCCAGTACTTC. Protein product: CASSLGLAGAQETQYF.

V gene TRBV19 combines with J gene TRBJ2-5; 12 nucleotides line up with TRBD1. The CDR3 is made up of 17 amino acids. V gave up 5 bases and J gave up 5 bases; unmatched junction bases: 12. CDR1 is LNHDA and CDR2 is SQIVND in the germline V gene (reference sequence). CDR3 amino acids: CASSPRGTGGTRETQYF. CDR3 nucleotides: TGTGCCAGTAGTCCCCGGGGGACAGGGGGCACGAGGGAGACCCAGTACTTC.

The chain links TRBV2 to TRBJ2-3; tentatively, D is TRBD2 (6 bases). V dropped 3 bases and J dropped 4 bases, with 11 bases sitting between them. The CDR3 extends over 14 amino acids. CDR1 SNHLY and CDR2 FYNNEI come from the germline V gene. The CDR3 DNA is TGTGCCAGCAGTGACCCGGGGGATTCAGATACGCAGTATTTT. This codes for CASSDPGDSDTQYF.

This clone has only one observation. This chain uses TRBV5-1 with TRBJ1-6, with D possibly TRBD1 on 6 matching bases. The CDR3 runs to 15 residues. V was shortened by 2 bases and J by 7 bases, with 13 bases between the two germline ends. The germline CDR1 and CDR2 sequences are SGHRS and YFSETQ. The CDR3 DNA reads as TGCGCCAGCAGCTTCGGGGCCCAGGGGAATTCACCCCTCCACTTT. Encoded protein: CASSFGAQGNSPLHF.